Below are 25 T cell receptor beta chains sequenced from a single sample in a study of a mutant IDH1 vaccine in newly diagnosed glioma. Time point meaning: week 11, during vaccination. Topical imiquimod was applied with each vaccine dose, which held 300 ug of mutant IDH1 20-mer peptide. Which antigens these TCRs recognize remains unknown. Method: immunoSEQ multiplex PCR; TCRdb's copy keeps in-frame clones and lacks some. In the table there are roughly 120,000 clones, 80% of which are singletons. Source: PBMCs, taken from a glioma patient whose treatment included an IDH1 peptide vaccine. These receptors originate from a man aged 40-49 years with glioma.

The chain combines TRBV27 with TRBJ2-5; maybe TRBD2 (6 bases). The CDR3 loop spans 14 amino acids. Looked up from germline, CDR1 is MNHEY and CDR2 is SMNVEV (reference sequence). V gave up 2 bases and J gave up 5 bases, with 12 bases separating them. The CDR3 loop is CASSLGGNGETQYF. Written as DNA, the CDR3 is TGTGCCAGCAGTTTAGGGGGGAACGGTGAGACCCAGTACTTC.

This rearrangement joins TRBV5-1 to TRBJ2-1; D ambiguous. CDR1 and CDR2 (germline): SGHRS, YFSETQ. The CDR3 covers 13 residues. Trimming removed 0 bases at V and 9 bases at J, with 10 bases between. CDR3 coding DNA: TGCGCCAGCAGCTTGGATAGGGTGGGTGAGCAGTTCTTC. Amino acids: CASSLDRVGEQFF.

For the CDR3, the DNA is TGTGCCAGCAGACGGACAGGGGGTGAGCAGTTCTTC. Translated: CASRRTGGEQFF. This rearrangement joins TRBV5-6 to TRBJ2-1; 10 bases fit TRBD1. The CDR3 is 12 amino acids. V trimming: 5 bases; J trimming: 9 bases; junction bases outside the gene matches: 2. Germline values: CDR1 SGHDT, CDR2 YYEEEE.

V is TRBV19 and J is TRBJ1-5; 11 bases align to TRBD1. CDR1 is LNHDA, CDR2 SQIVND, per germline (reference sequence). J was trimmed by 1 base and V by 7 bases; bases with no gene match: 6. The CDR3 totals 16 residues. The CDR3 loop is CASKSGTGGSNQPQHF. DNA for the CDR3: TGTGCCAGTAAGAGTGGGACAGGGGGAAGCAATCAGCCCCAGCATTTT. Complete variable domain (other parts from reference TRBV19 and TRBJ1-5): DGGITQSPKYLFRKEGQNVTLSCEQNLNHDAMYWYRQDPGQGLRLIYYSQIVNDFQKGDIAEGYSVSREKKESFPLTVTSAQKNPTAFYLCASKSGTGGSNQPQHFGDGTRLSIL.

V and J are TRBV29-1 and TRBJ2-5, with 8 bases identical to TRBD2. CDR3 length: 11 amino acids. Germline loops: CDR1 SQVTM, CDR2 ANQGSEA. Germline trimming cut 5 bases from V and 4 bases from J; bases unmatched to any gene: 0. CDR3 protein: CSVRGGETQYF. The CDR3 nucleotides read TGCAGCGTTCGGGGGGGAGAGACCCAGTACTTC.

The CDR3 here is CASSLGGQGETQYF. CDR3 sequence (DNA): TGCGCCAGCAGCTTGGGGGGCCAGGGAGAGACCCAGTACTTC. The chain couples TRBV5-1 to TRBJ2-5, with D possibly being TRBD1 (5 bases). This CDR3 is built from 14 residues. The V gene's germline CDR1 is SGHRS and CDR2 YFSETQ. Trimming took off 0 bases at V and 4 bases at J, with 10 bases between the two ends.

The genes are TRBV27 and TRBJ2-7; D gene uncertain. The length of the CDR3 is 14 residues. The V end was cut by 4 bases, the J end by 5 bases, with 15 bases between. Germline V gene lookup returns CDR1 MNHEY and CDR2 SMNVEV (reference sequence). The DNA for the CDR3 is TGTGCCAGCAGTTCCGACTTTTTCCGTAACGAGCAGTACTTC. Its protein product is CASSSDFFRNEQYF.

This chain joins TRBV28 and TRBJ1-5; unclear D gene. Germline loops: CDR1 MDHEN, CDR2 SYDVKM. The CDR3 has 12 amino acids. The V end was cut by 4 bases, the J end by 4 bases, with 5 bases between. CDR3 sequence: CASSSRNQPQHF. CDR3 bases: TGTGCCAGCAGTTCCCGGAATCAGCCCCAGCATTTT.

The rearrangement links TRBV28 to TRBJ2-5; the D is unclear. Trimming took 3 bases from V and 7 from J, leaving 15 bases between them. The CDR3 consists of 14 residues. Germline values: CDR1 MDHEN, CDR2 SYDVKM. The DNA of the CDR3 is TGTGCCAGCAGTTTGTCGGGCAGGCAAATGACCCAGTACTTC. This sequence encodes CASSLSGRQMTQYF. The complete variable domain, with remaining parts taken from reference TRBV28 and TRBJ2-5, reads DVKVTQSSRYLVKRTGEKVFLECVQDMDHENMFWYRQDPGLGLRLIYFSYDVKMKEKGDIPEGYSVSREKKERFSLILESASTNQTSMYLCASSLSGRQMTQYFGPGTRLLVL.

The chain joins TRBV12-5 to TRBJ2-2; 11 positions match TRBD2. This CDR3 region has 15 residues. The J segment lost 4 bases and the V segment lost 6 bases, leaving 4 bases of the junction unmatched. Germline V lookup: CDR1 LGHNT, CDR2 FRNRAP. The CDR3 DNA is TGTGCTAGTGGGGTTGGGACTAGCGGCACCGGGGAGCTGTTTTTT. It yields the protein CASGVGTSGTGELFF.

The chain is built from TRBV28 and TRBJ2-7; TRBD1 matches at 7 bases. The CDR3 contains 19 residues. Germline V gene sequence: CDR1 MDHEN, CDR2 SYDVKM. With V trimmed by 2 bases and J by 2 bases, 18 bases remained unmatched. DNA of the CDR3: TGTGCCAGCAGTTTACCCCCTCTTACAGGGGCCAACCCCCCCTACGAGCAGTACTTC. This gives the protein CASSLPPLTGANPPYEQYF. Using reference TRBV28 and TRBJ2-7 for the parts outside the CDR3, the full variable domain is DVKVTQSSRYLVKRTGEKVFLECVQDMDHENMFWYRQDPGLGLRLIYFSYDVKMKEKGDIPEGYSVSREKKERFSLILESASTNQTSMYLCASSLPPLTGANPPYEQYFGPGTRLTVT.

The chain links TRBV7-9 to TRBJ2-1, with D perhaps TRBD2 (6 bases). This CDR3 is 13 amino acids long. Germline V gene sequence: CDR1 SEHNR, CDR2 FQNEAQ (reference sequence). Trimming stripped 1 base from V and 8 bases from J, with 9 bases between. Here the CDR3 DNA reads TGTGCCAGCAGCTTAGTTGGGACTTATGAGCAGTTCTTC. This translates into CASSLVGTYEQFF.

The rearrangement links TRBV27 to TRBJ1-2; D gene unclear. V was shortened by 5 bases and J by 0 bases, with 7 bases between the two germline ends. Germline V lookup: CDR1 MNHEY, CDR2 SMNVEV (reference sequence). The CDR3 is 13 residues long. Written as DNA, the CDR3 is TGTGCCAGCAGTACAGTGCCTAACTATGGCTACACCTTC. Translation gives CASSTVPNYGYTF.

This chain joins TRBV6-1 and TRBJ2-7, with 10 bases fitting TRBD2. The CDR3 runs 15 residues. CDR1 and CDR2 (germline): MNHNS, SASEGT. V lost 2 bases, J lost 3 bases, and 4 bases stayed unmatched. The CDR3 reads CASSERIAGGYEQYF. DNA of the CDR3: TGTGCCAGCAGTGAAAGGATAGCGGGAGGCTACGAGCAGTACTTC.

This clone turned up a few times. J is TRBJ1-6 and V is TRBV5-5; D ambiguous. CDR1 and CDR2 from the germline V gene are SGHKS and YYEKEE (reference sequence). The V end was cut by 2 bases, the J end by 7 bases, with 13 bases between. This CDR3 region has 15 residues. CDR3 sequence (DNA): TGTGCCAGCAGCTTTAAACCCACAGAAAATTCACCCCTCCACTTT. Translated, it gives CASSFKPTENSPLHF.

The chain has TRBV6-5 and TRBJ2-3; 8 bases fit TRBD1. The CDR3 is made up of 14 amino acids. Per germline, CDR1 MNHEY and CDR2 SVGAGI. V was clipped by 5 bases and J by 3 bases; unmatched bases: 4. The CDR3 nucleotides are TGTGCCAGCAGTAGACAGGGGAGTACAGATACGCAGTATTTT. Translating gives CASSRQGSTDTQYF.

The CDR3 sequence: CASSLTPGQSYGYTF. CDR3 nucleotide sequence: TGTGCCAGCAGCCTTACTCCGGGACAGTCCTATGGCTACACCTTC. The rearrangement joins TRBV7-6 to TRBJ1-2; 7 bases are shared with TRBD1. The CDR3 has 15 amino acids. Looked up from germline, CDR1 is SGHVS and CDR2 is FNYEAQ. V shed 5 bases and J 4 bases; nucleotides not matched to a gene: 10.

The rearrangement links TRBV5-1 to TRBJ1-1; D gene ambiguous. The germline V and J ends were trimmed by 0 bases and 2 bases, with 14 bases remaining between them. CDR1 and CDR2 from the germline V gene are SGHRS and YFSETQ. The CDR3 is 16 residues long. The DNA of the CDR3 is TGCGCCAGCAGCTTGGAACCAACAGCACTAAACACTGAAGCTTTCTTT. Encoded protein: CASSLEPTALNTEAFF.

The gene calls are TRBV7-8 and TRBJ1-4; D call uncertain. CDR3 length: 15 amino acids. V was pared by 7 bases and J by 7 bases, with 19 bases between. The germline V gene encodes CDR1 SGHVS and CDR2 FQNEAQ. The CDR3 nucleotides read TGTGCCAGCACCGAAGAAACGGGGTCCGGTGAAAAACTGTTTTTT. It encodes CASTEETGSGEKLFF.

V gene TRBV2 combines with J gene TRBJ2-3; 12 bases agree with TRBD2. This CDR3 has 16 residues. V trimming: 8 bases; J trimming: 0 bases; junction bases outside the gene matches: 6. CDR1 is SNHLY, CDR2 FYNNEI, per germline. The CDR3 reads CASGTSGHLSTDTQYF. Written as DNA, the CDR3 is TGTGCCAGCGGGACTAGCGGGCATCTCAGCACAGATACGCAGTATTTT.

The CDR3 sequence is CASSSGGGEGYEQFF. The CDR3 DNA reads TGTGCCAGCAGCTCCGGCGGGGGGGAGGGCTATGAGCAGTTCTTC. V and J are TRBV7-6 and TRBJ2-1, with 9 bases lining up with TRBD2. The CDR3 is 15 residues long. CDR1 and CDR2 from the germline V gene are SGHVS and FNYEAQ. V lost 4 bases, J lost 8 bases, and 9 bases stayed unmatched.

The CDR3 sequence: CSVGSYGTGDGYTF. For the CDR3, the DNA is TGCAGCGTCGGTTCCTACGGGACAGGGGATGGCTACACCTTC. The chain recombines TRBV29-1 with TRBJ1-2, with TRBD1 identical over 10 bases. Trimming took 6 bases from V and 6 from J; bases not matched to a gene: 10. The CDR3 contains 14 residues. CDR1 and CDR2 (germline): SQVTM, ANQGSEA.

The chain is built from TRBV7-9 and TRBJ2-4; D is undetermined. The CDR3 runs 15 residues. Between the trimmed V and J ends, which lost 6 bases and 0 bases, there was a span of 12 bases. CDR1 is SEHNR and CDR2 is FQNEAQ in the germline V gene (reference sequence). CDR3 bases: TGTGCCAGCAGTCCCCCAGGCCTAGCCAAAAACATTCAGTACTTC. Translation gives CASSPPGLAKNIQYF.

The chain joins TRBV6-1 to TRBJ1-1, with D unclear. The germline V and J ends were trimmed by 3 bases and 4 bases, with 9 bases remaining between them. Germline-derived CDR1 and CDR2 are MNHNS and SASEGT. The CDR3 runs 13 residues. The CDR3 region has the DNA TGTGCCAGCAGTGAGCGCGCCCCCACTGAAGCTTTCTTT. Translation gives CASSERAPTEAFF.

As for this clone: A read error may produce the germline difference seen at one junction end. The J gene is TRBJ1-1, the V gene TRBV7-7; a weak D match, TRBD1 (5 bases). Per germline, CDR1 SSHAT and CDR2 FNYEAQ (reference sequence). CDR3 length equals 13 residues. The CDR3 DNA reads as TGTGCTAGCAGCTTAGGGGAGAGCACTGAAGCTTTCTTT. Translating it yields CASSLGESTEAFF.